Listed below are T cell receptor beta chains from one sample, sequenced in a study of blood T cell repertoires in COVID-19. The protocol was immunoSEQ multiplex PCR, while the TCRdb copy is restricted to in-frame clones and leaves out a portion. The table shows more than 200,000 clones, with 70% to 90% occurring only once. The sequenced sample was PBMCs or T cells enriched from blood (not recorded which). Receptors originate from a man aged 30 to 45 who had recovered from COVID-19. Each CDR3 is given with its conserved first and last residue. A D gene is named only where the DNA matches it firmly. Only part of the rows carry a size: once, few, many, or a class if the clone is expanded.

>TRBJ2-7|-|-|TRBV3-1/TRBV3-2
TGTGCCAGCAGCCAACAGGGTTTGGGAGGCTCCCCCTACGAGCAGTACTTC
CASSQQGLGGSPYEQYF
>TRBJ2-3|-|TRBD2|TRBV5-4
TGTGCCAGCAGCTTGGTACTAGCGGTAAGCACAGATACGCAGTATTTT
CASSLVLAVSTDTQYF
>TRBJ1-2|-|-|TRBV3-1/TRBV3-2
TGTGCCAGCAGCCGAAACAATGGCTACACCTTC
CASSRNNGYTF
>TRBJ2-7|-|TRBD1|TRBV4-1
TGCGCCAGCAGCCAAGTTGCCGGGACAGGGTATTACGAGCAGTACTTC
CASSQVAGTGYYEQYF
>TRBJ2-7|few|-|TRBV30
TGTGCCTGGAGTGAGGGGTACGAGCAGTACTTC
CAWSEGYEQYF
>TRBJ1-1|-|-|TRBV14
TGTGCCAGCAGCCAAGATGAGCTAGGGAGGACAGAAGCTTTCTTT
CASSQDELGRTEAFF
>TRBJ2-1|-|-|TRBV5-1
TGCGCCAGCAGCCCGGAGAAAGGAATGGATGAGCAGTTCTTC
CASSPEKGMDEQFF
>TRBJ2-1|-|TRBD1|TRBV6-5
TGTGCCAGCTCCGGGACAGGGGACAATGAGCAGTTCTTC
CASSGTGDNEQFF
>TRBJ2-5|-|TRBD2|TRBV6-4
TGTGCCAACTTCCCTCCGACTAGCGGGGAAGTAGAGACCCAGTACTTC
CANFPPTSGEVETQYF
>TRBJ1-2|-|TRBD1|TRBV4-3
TGCGCCAGCAGCCAGAGCGGGGACAGGGGCACCTATGGCTACACCTTC
CASSQSGDRGTYGYTF
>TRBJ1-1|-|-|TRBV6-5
TGTGCCAGCAGTACTACAGGGAACACTGAAGCTTTCTTT
CASSTTGNTEAFF
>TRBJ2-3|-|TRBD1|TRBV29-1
TGCAGCGTTGAGGGACAGCAGGCCGATACGCAGTATTTT
CSVEGQQADTQYF
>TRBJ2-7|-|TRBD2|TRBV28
TGTGCCAGCAGGGTGGGGGGGAACCTCCCCTACGAGCAGTACTTC
CASRVGGNLPYEQYF
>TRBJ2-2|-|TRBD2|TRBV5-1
TGCGCCAGCAGCTCCAGGGAGGGCACCGGGGAGCTGTTTTTT
CASSSREGTGELFF
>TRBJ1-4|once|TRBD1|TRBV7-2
TGTGCCAGCAGCGTCAGGGGGCCAACTAATGAAAAACTGTTTTTT
CASSVRGPTNEKLFF
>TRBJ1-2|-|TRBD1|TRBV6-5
TGTGCCAGCACTCGCGGGGCAGGGGGCAACTATGGCTACACCTTC
CASTRGAGGNYGYTF
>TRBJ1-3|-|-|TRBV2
TGTGCCAGCAGTGACCAGGGCTCTGGAAACACCATATATTTT
CASSDQGSGNTIYF
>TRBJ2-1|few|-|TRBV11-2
TGTGCCAGCAGCCCCCTCGGGGGGCCGGGTTACAATGAGCAGTTCTTC
CASSPLGGPGYNEQFF
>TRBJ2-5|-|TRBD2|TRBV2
TGTGCCAGTTCTCCGGGACTAGCGGAAGAGACCCAGTACTTC
CASSPGLAEETQYF
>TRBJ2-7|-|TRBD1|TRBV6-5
TGTGCCAGCAGTCACCGGGACAGGGCCTACGAGCAGTACTTC
CASSHRDRAYEQYF
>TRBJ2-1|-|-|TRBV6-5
TGTGCCAGCAGAGGTACCGGAGGAGGGGTCAATGAGCAGTTCTTC
CASRGTGGGVNEQFF
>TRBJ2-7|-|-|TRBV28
TGTGCCAGCAGTTCCCCACAGAATCTTGACGAGCAGTACTTC
CASSSPQNLDEQYF
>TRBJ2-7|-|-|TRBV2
TGTGCCAGCGGGGGCCAGGGGAGCAGTCGAGCTTCCGAGCAGTACTTC
CASGGQGSSRASEQYF
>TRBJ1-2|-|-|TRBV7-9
TGTGCCAGCAGCCACGGACAATTCTATGGCTACACCTTC
CASSHGQFYGYTF
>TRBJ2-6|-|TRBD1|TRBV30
TGTGCCCGATCGACAGGGCAAGTACGATCTGGGGCCAACGTCCTGACTTTC
CARSTGQVRSGANVLTF
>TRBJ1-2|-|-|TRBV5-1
TGCGCCAGCAATCTGTATGGCTACACCTTC
CASNLYGYTF
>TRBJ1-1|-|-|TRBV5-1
TGCGCCAGCAGCTTGGCTAGCCAGGCCACTGAAGCTTTCTTT
CASSLASQATEAFF